The present T cell receptor beta chain was sequenced within a study of T cells in tuberculosis listed by TCRdb under 2018. With regard to the full study: The study combined CD1B tetramers and high-throughput TCR immunosequencing to characterize T cells specific for the mycobacterial lipid antigen glucose monomycolate (GMM). With 9 to 10 people per group, a South African clinical cohort compared IGRA-negative adolescents, IGRA-positive adolescents with latent tuberculosis, and adults with active tuberculosis. The study at large found these results: Smaller NN-distances were partly driven by shorter CDR3-alpha lengths in active tuberculosis patients, and statistical significance was not reached for the TCR-beta difference. Compared with IGRA-negative controls, TCR-alpha repertoires from active tuberculosis had smaller mean NN-distances to GMM-specific TCRs, which suggests that these TCRs underwent clonal expansion. Using GEM motif frequencies, a classifier achieved about 63% accuracy, whereas a classifier built on the diverse GMM-specific repertoire got to approximately 88% accuracy (AUROC around 0.9). Clinical samples were selected based on which cryopreserved specimens were available, and the active tuberculosis cases were adults whereas the controls were adolescents.

Reading the germline V gene (reference sequence) gives CDR1 LNHDA and CDR2 SQIVND. The germline V end is reduced by 7 bases and the J end by 4 bases; junction bases left unmatched: 6. Spanning cysteine to phenylalanine, the CDR3 consists of 14 amino acids. Kept here is only the CDR3 DNA, which spans 42 bases and is read in frame from base 1. The immunoSEQ multiplex PCR assay was used to generate TCR libraries, with TCR-beta and/or TCR-alpha/delta assays applied to each sample. The Illumina high-throughput platform was used to sequence the amplified TCR libraries. The paper's processing steps were these. Clustering and dimensionality reduction were performed using pairwise TCRdist distances among GMM-specific receptors from ex vivo sorted or in vitro expanded T cells. Each clinical repertoire was assigned a mean NN-distance score, defined as the average TCRdist to the nearest 10% of tetramer-positive reference sequences. GEM TCR motif frequency was computed as the fraction of unique TCRs matching known GEM sequences by V/J usage and CDR3 length. Active tuberculosis was classified by linear discriminant analysis with leave-one-out cross-validation, implemented in scikit-learn. TCRdb took over this immuneACCESS table, retaining in-frame rearrangements with V and J assigned. Such tables are incomplete; in checked studies, under half of the missing clones stem from an unresolved V gene, and the remainder is unexplained. That table is the source of V, J and clone size, and D and trimming were worked out from the DNA. The sample yields approximately 31,000 clones; around 95% were counted once. 2.4% of the sample goes to the ten largest clones.

At study entry, adolescents were screened for latent tuberculosis infection using a tuberculin skin test and the QuantiFERON-TB GOLD In-Tube IGRA. Immunosequencing was performed on unsorted cryopreserved PBMC and covered 75,000 to 100,000 T cells per clinical donor on average. Eleven high schools in the Worcester region of the Western Cape, South Africa, served as enrollment sites for adolescents aged 12 to 18 years. Around 10 M. tuberculosis-infected and some 10 uninfected adolescents were selected with matching for age and sex. For the adolescents, PBMC were isolated by density centrifugation from freshly drawn heparinized blood and then cryopreserved. To note about this clone: The antigen it binds to is not known. No clone much larger than this one lies a single base away; base qualities are absent.

Sequenced material: PBMCs. The chain uses TRBV19 and TRBJ1-4, with 7 bases matching TRBD1. This TCR was sampled from a donor aged 10-35 years with latent tuberculosis or without tuberculosis infection. The DNA sequence reads TGTGCCAGTACCTGGACAGGACGTAATGAAAAACTGTTTTTT. Its translation is CASTWTGRNEKLFF.